This TCR beta chain was sequenced during a study of T cell repertoires in cytomegalovirus infection. Study information: From public TCR beta signatures came an indication of both CMV infection and matching HLA type.

Notes on the study in general: Dominating the ex vivo response were HLA-C-restricted CMV-specific TCR beta clonotypes. Carriage of CMV together with the relevant HLA was identifiable through cumulative public TCR beta family frequency.

Germline V gene data show CDR1 as SGHTS and CDR2 as YDEGEE. V lost 4 bases, J lost 4 bases, and 7 bases stayed unmatched. This CDR3 comprises 15 residues. TCRdb reprocessed the reads with MiXCR, giving one entry per CDR3 protein. The sample includes 200,000 to 300,000 distinct CDR3 sequences, roughly 9.1% of them seen just once. As regards this clonotype: The antigen is not known.

Source material: PBMCs. This receptor was identified in a human donor in good health (CMV status not recorded). Some clones in this sample may be carry-over from other donors' samples. The V gene is TRBV5-8, the J gene TRBJ1-4; 7 bases fit TRBD1. The CDR3 nucleotides are TGTGCCAGCAGCCAATGGACAGGATTTAATGAAAAACTGTTTTTT. Its translation: CASSQWTGFNEKLFF.